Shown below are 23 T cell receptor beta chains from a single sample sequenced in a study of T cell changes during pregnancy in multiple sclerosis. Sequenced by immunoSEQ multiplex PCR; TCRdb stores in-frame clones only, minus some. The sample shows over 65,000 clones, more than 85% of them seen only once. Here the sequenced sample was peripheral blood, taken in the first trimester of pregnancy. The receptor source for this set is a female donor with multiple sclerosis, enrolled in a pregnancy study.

Written as DNA, the CDR3 is TGTGCCAGCAGTTACAGGGTTGAAGCTTTCTTT. It yields the protein CASSYRVEAFF. V usage is TRBV7-2 and J usage is TRBJ1-1, with D possibly TRBD1 on 6 matching bases. The germline V gene encodes CDR1 SGHTA and CDR2 FQGNSA. The CDR3 has 11 residues. The V end lost 6 bases, the J end lost 7 bases, and 9 bases lay between the germline ends.

This chain's CDR3 is CASSLDPSGSYEQYF. The CDR3 DNA reads as TGTGCCAGCAGCTTAGACCCTAGCGGGAGCTACGAGCAGTACTTC. The chain recombines TRBV7-2 with TRBJ2-7; 10 bases are shared with TRBD2. This CDR3 region has 15 residues. Germline CDR1 reads SGHTA; CDR2 reads FQGNSA. Germline trimming cut 1 base from V and 3 bases from J; bases unmatched to any gene: 3.

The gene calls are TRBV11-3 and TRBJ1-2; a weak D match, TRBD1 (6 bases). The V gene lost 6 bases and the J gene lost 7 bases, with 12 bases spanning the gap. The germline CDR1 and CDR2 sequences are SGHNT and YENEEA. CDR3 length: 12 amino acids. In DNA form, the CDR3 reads TGTGCCAGCAGTTTCAGGGGTGGTGGCTACACCTTC. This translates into CASSFRGGGYTF.

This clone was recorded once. The CDR3 nucleotides are TGCGCCAGCAGCTTGGCCCTAGCGGGATCCGCAGATACGCAGTATTTT. As protein: CASSLALAGSADTQYF. V gene TRBV5-1 combines with J gene TRBJ2-3, with 9 nucleotides matching TRBD2. Germline CDR1 SGHRS, CDR2 YFSETQ. The CDR3 runs 16 residues. V dropped 0 bases and J dropped 4; count of bases not matched to a gene: 6. Using reference TRBV5-1 and TRBJ2-3 for the parts outside the CDR3, the full variable domain is KAGVTQTPRYLIKTRGQQVTLSCSPISGHRSVSWYQQTPGQGLQFLFEYFSETQRNKGNFPGRFSGRQFSNSRSEMNVSTLELGDSALYLCASSLALAGSADTQYFGPGTRLTVL.

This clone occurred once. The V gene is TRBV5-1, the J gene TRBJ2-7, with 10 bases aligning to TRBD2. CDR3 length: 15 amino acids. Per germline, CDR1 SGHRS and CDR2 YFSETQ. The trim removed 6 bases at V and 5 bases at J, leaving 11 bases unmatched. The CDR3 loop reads CASTRSSGSVNEQYF. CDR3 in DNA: TGCGCCAGCACCCGATCTAGCGGGAGTGTCAACGAGCAGTACTTC. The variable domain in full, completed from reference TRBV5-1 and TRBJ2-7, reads KAGVTQTPRYLIKTRGQQVTLSCSPISGHRSVSWYQQTPGQGLQFLFEYFSETQRNKGNFPGRFSGRQFSNSRSEMNVSTLELGDSALYLCASTRSSGSVNEQYFGPGTRLTVT.

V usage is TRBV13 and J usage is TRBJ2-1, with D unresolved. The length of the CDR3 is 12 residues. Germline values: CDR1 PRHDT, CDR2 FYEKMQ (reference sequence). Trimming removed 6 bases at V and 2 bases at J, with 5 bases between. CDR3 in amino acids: CASSRTYNEQFF. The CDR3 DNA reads TGTGCCAGCAGTCGTACCTACAATGAGCAGTTCTTC.

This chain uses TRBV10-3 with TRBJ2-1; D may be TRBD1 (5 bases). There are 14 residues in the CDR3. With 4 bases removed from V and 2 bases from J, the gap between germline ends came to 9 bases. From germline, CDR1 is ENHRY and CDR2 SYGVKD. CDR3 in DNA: TGTGCCATCAGTGCTTGGACAACCTACAATGAGCAGTTCTTC. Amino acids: CAISAWTTYNEQFF.

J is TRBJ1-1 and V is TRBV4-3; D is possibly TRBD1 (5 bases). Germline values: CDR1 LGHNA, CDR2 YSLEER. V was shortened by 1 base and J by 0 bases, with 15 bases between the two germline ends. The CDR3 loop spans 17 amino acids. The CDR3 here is CASSQVSGVGLNTEAFF. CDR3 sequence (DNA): TGCGCCAGCAGCCAAGTATCGGGGGTAGGGTTGAACACTGAAGCTTTCTTT.

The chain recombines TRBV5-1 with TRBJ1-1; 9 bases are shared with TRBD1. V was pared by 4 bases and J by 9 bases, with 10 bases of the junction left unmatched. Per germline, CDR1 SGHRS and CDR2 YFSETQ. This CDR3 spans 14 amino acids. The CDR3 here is CASSRDRGGVKAFF. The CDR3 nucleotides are TGCGCCAGCAGCCGTGACAGGGGGGGGGTGAAAGCTTTCTTT.

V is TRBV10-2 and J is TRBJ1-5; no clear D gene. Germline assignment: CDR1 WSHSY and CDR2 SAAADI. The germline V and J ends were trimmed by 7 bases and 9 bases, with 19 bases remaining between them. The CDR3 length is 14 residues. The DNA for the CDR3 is TGCGCCAGCATGGGAGATGGTGCCGCGGGGCCCCAGCATTTT. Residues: CASMGDGAAGPQHF.

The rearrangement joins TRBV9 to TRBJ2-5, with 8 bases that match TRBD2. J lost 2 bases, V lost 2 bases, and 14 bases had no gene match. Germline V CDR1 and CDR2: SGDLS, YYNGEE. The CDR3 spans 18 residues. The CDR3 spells CASSVGLAGGIRQETQYF. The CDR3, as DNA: TGTGCCAGCAGCGTTGGACTTGCGGGGGGCATCCGACAAGAGACCCAGTACTTC.

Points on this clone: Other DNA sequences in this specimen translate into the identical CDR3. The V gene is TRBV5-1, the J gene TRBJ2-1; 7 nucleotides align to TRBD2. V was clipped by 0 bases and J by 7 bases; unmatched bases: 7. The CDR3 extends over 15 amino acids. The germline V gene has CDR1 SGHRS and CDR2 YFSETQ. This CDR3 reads CASSLEGRAGNEQFF. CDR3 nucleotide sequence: TGCGCCAGCAGCTTGGAAGGGAGGGCCGGTAATGAGCAGTTCTTC.

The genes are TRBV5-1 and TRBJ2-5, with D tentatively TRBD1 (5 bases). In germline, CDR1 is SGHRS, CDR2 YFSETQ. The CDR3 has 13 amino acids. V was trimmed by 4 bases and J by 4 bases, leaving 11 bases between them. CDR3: CASSIPGRETQYF. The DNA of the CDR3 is TGCGCCAGCAGCATTCCAGGGCGAGAGACCCAGTACTTC.

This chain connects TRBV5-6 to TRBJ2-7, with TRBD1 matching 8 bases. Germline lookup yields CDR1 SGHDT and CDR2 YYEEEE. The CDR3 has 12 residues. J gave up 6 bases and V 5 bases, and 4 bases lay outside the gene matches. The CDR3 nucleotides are TGTGCCAGCAGTCTGGACAGGGCCGAGCAGTACTTC. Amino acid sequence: CASSLDRAEQYF.

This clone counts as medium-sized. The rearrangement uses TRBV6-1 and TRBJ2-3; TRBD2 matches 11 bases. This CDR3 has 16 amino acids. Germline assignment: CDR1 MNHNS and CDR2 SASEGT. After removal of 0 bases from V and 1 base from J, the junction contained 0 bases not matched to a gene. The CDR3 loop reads CASSEALAGGTDTQYF. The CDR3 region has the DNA TGTGCCAGCAGTGAAGCACTAGCGGGGGGCACAGATACGCAGTATTTT.

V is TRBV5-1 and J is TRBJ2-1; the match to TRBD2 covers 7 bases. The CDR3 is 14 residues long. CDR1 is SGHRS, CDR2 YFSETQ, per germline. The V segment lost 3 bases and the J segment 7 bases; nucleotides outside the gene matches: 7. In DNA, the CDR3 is TGCGCCAGCAGCTCCAACGGGCGGGGGAATGAGCAGTTCTTC. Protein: CASSSNGRGNEQFF.

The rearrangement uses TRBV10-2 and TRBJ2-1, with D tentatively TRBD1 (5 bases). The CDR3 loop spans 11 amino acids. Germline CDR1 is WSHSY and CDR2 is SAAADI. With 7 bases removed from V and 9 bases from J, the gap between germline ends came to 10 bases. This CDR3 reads CASTEDSEQFF. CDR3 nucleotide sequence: TGCGCCAGCACTGAAGACAGTGAGCAGTTCTTC.

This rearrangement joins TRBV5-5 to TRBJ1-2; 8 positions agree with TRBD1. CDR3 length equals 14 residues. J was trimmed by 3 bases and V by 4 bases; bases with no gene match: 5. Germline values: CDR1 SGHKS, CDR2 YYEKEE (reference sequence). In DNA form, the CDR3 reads TGTGCCAGCAGCGCGGACAGGGCTGACTATGGCTACACCTTC. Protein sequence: CASSADRADYGYTF.

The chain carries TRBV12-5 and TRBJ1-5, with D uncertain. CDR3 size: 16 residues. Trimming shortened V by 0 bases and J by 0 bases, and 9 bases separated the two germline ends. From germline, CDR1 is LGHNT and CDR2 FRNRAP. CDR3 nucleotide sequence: TGTGCTAGTGGTTTGGTACTTGGGCATAGCAATCAGCCCCAGCATTTT. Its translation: CASGLVLGHSNQPQHF. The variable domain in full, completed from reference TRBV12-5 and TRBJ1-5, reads DARVTQTPRHKVTEMGQEVTMRCQPILGHNTVFWYRQTMMQGLELLAYFRNRAPLDDSGMPKDRFSAEMPDATLATLKIQPSEPRDSAVYFCASGLVLGHSNQPQHFGDGTRLSIL.

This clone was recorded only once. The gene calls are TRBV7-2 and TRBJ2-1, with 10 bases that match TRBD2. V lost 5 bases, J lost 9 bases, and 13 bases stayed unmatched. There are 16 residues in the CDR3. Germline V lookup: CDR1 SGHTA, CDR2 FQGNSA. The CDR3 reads CASSGRGTSETSEQFF. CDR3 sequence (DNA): TGTGCCAGCAGCGGCCGGGGGACTAGCGAAACGAGTGAGCAGTTCTTC. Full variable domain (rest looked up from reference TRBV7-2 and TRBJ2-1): GAGVSQSPSNKVTEKGKDVELRCDPISGHTALYWYRQSLGQGLEFLIYFQGNSAPDKSGLPSDRFSAERTGGSVSTLTIQRTQQEDSAVYLCASSGRGTSETSEQFFGPGTRLTVL.

DNA of the CDR3: TGTGCCAGCAGCCAGAGGACGGGGAACTCTGGAAACACCATATATTTT. Amino acids: CASSQRTGNSGNTIYF. V is TRBV2 and J is TRBJ1-3; D is uncertain. CDR1 and CDR2 from the germline V gene are SNHLY and FYNNEI. The CDR3 spans 16 residues. Trimming removed 6 bases from V and 0 bases from J, with 15 bases in between.

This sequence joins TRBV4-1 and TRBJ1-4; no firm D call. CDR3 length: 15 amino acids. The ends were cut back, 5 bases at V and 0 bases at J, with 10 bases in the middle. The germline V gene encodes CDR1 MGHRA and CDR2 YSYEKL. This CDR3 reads CASSLPQSTNEKLFF. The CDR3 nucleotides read TGCGCCAGCAGCTTACCACAGTCAACTAATGAAAAACTGTTTTTT.

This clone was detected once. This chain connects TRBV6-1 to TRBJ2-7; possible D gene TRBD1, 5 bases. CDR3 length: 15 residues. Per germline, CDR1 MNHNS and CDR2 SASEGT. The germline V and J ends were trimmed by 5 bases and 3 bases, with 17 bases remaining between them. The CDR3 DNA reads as TGTGCCAGCAGTTTACAGGCCGGGCCCAACTACGAGCAGTACTTC. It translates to CASSLQAGPNYEQYF.